This T cell receptor (beta chain) was documented in a study of blood T cells in healthy people across ages. Study findings and constraints: Older individuals had lower TCR beta diversity per million T cells (the decline was roughly linear).

Losses at the gene ends were 0 bases for V and 8 bases for J; bases not matched to a gene: 6. The CDR3 is 14 amino acids. Next came a second PCR, run for about 7 to 12 cycles, which used a sample-barcoded 5' primer along with a J-beta primer mix. TCRdb recomputed calls from the 5' RACE reads with MiXCR, one row per CDR3 protein. Here the sample spans about 640,000 distinct CDR3 sequences, 58% being singletons. This clonotype occurred a few times. Its cognate antigen is unknown. The TCR comes from a man in his sixties in good health. The source material was blood. The gene calls are TRBV12-3 or TRBV12-4 and TRBJ1-2; 7 nucleotides match TRBD1. The CDR3 sequence: CASSLAPTGRGYTF. DNA of the CDR3: TGTGCCAGCAGTTTAGCACCGACAGGGCGCGGCTACACCTTC.